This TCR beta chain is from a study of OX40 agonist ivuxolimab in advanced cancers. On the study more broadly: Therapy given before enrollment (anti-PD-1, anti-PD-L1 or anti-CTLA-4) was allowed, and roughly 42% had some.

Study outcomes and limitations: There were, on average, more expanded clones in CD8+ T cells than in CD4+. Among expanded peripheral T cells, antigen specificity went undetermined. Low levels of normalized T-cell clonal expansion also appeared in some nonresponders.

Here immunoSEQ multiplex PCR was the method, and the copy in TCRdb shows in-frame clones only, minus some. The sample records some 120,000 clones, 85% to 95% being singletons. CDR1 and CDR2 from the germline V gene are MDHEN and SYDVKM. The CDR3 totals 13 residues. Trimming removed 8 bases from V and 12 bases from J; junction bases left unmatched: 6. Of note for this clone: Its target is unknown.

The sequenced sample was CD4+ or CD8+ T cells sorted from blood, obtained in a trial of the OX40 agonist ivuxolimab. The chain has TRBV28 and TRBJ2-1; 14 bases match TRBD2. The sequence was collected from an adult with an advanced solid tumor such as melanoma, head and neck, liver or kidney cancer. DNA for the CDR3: TGTGCCAGCGAGACTAGCGGGAGGGCCGGGCAGTTCTTC. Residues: CASETSGRAGQFF. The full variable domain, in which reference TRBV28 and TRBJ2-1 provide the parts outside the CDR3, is DVKVTQSSRYLVKRTGEKVFLECVQDMDHENMFWYRQDPGLGLRLIYFSYDVKMKEKGDIPEGYSVSREKKERFSLILESASTNQTSMYLCASETSGRAGQFFGPGTRLTVL.